The 9 T cell receptor beta chains below come from one sample, sequenced in a study of T cells in Graves' hyperthyroidism and ophthalmopathy. Amplification yielded TCR beta CDR3 regions, with RNA transcripts as the source. RT-PCR in the first round (using the HTBI primer set) targeted the TCR CDR3. TCRdb passed the multiplex PCR reads through MiXCR, listing each CDR3 protein once. The sample has approximately 640,000 distinct CDR3 sequences; about a sixth are singletons. The sequenced sample was blood. The receptors originated from a woman in her twenties or thirties with Graves' hyperthyroidism.

At least ten counts were recorded for this clonotype. V and J are TRBV7-3 and TRBJ2-1, with 8 bases that match TRBD1. The V gene's germline CDR1 is SGHTA and CDR2 FQGTGA. There are 12 residues in the CDR3. With V trimmed by 5 bases and J by 9 bases, 3 bases remained unmatched. The CDR3 loop reads CASSPDRGEQFF. The CDR3 DNA is TGTGCCAGCAGCCCCGACAGGGGTGAGCAGTTCTTC.

Many counts were recorded for this clonotype. The genes are TRBV30 and TRBJ2-1; D gene uncertain. V shed 0 bases and J shed 5 bases, with 11 bases lying between them. Germline V gives CDR1 GTSNPN, CDR2 SVGIG (reference sequence). This CDR3 has 14 amino acids. Written as DNA, the CDR3 is TGTGCCTGGAGTGTAGGTCTAGAACACAATGAGCAGTTCTTC. Its protein is CAWSVGLEHNEQFF.

This clonotype was detected ten times or more. This chain uses TRBV20-1 with TRBJ1-1; TRBD1 might be the D (6 bases). Germline CDR1 and CDR2: DFQATT and SNEGSKA (reference sequence). Trimming left V 3 bases short and J 7 bases short, with 18 bases between. CDR3 length equals 14 residues. In DNA form, the CDR3 reads TGCAGTGCTAGCAGTACAGGGTACGGTTATGAAGCTTTCTTT. It codes for CSASSTGYGYEAFF.

The rearrangement joins TRBV24-1 to TRBJ2-5; D ambiguous. The CDR3 has 15 residues. Germline values: CDR1 KGHDR, CDR2 SFDVKD. Between the trimmed V and J ends, which lost 5 bases and 2 bases, there was a span of 14 bases. In nucleotides, the CDR3 is TGTGCCACCAGTGTGACGGGCTCAAGTCAAGAGACCCAGTACTTC. It is translated as CATSVTGSSQETQYF.

There are a few counts of this clonotype. The chain is built from TRBV20-1 and TRBJ1-4; TRBD1 aligns across 11 bases. J lost 13 bases, V lost 6 bases, and 13 bases had no gene match. Germline-derived CDR1 and CDR2 are DFQATT and SNEGSKA (reference sequence). CDR3 length equals 14 residues. CDR3 sequence: CSAVGTGGQIGLFF. Here the CDR3 DNA reads TGCAGTGCCGTCGGGACAGGGGGACAGATTGGACTGTTTTTT.

The rearrangement links TRBV9 to TRBJ2-2; maybe TRBD1 (6 bases). There are 13 residues in the CDR3. The ends were cut back, 5 bases at V and 7 bases at J, with 12 bases in the middle. Germline CDR1 SGDLS, CDR2 YYNGEE. CDR3 DNA sequence: TGTGCCAGCAGTGCAGGGGTGGGCGGGGAGCTGTTTTTT. Translated, it gives CASSAGVGGELFF. Full variable domain (outside the CDR3, taken from reference TRBV9 and TRBJ2-2): DSGVTQTPKHLITATGQRVTLRCSPRSGDLSVYWYQQSLDQGLQFLIQYYNGEERAKGNILERFSAQQFPDLHSELNLSSLELGDSALYFCASSAGVGGELFFGEGSRLTVL.

This clonotype was detected many times. The chain carries TRBV20-1 and TRBJ2-1; TRBD1 aligns across 7 bases. The trim removed 3 bases at V and 4 bases at J, leaving 3 bases unmatched. This CDR3 is built from 13 residues. Germline-derived CDR1 and CDR2 are DFQATT and SNEGSKA (reference sequence). The CDR3 here is CSASEGAYNEQFF. The CDR3 DNA reads TGCAGTGCTAGCGAGGGGGCGTACAATGAGCAGTTCTTC.

In its sample, this clonotype was seen many times. V usage is TRBV6-2 or TRBV6-3 and J usage is TRBJ2-3; 10 bases line up with TRBD2. V dropped 6 bases and J dropped 0; count of bases not matched to a gene: 15. The CDR3 contains 19 residues. Germline V gene sequence: CDR1 MNHEY, CDR2 SVGEGT. The CDR3 is CASRRGPWTSGTSTDTQYF. The DNA for the CDR3 is TGTGCCAGCAGGCGGGGACCCTGGACTAGCGGTACTAGCACAGATACGCAGTATTTT.

In this sample, this clonotype turned up many times. The chain employs TRBV29-1 and TRBJ1-1, with 7 bases identical to TRBD1. The V gene end was trimmed by 7 bases and the J gene end by 0 bases; junction bases not matched to a gene: 2. There are 12 residues in the CDR3. Per the germline V gene, CDR1 is SQVTM and CDR2 is ANQGSEA. CDR3 DNA sequence: TGCAGCGGCGACAGGGTGAACACTGAAGCTTTCTTT. It is translated as CSGDRVNTEAFF.